The T cell receptor (beta chain) under discussion was sequenced for a study of T cell responses to AZD1222 COVID-19 vaccine. Study summary: Pooling covered second doses at about 4 or about 12 weeks.

Unmatched junction bases numbered 2, after V lost 6 bases and J lost 8 bases. There are 11 residues in the CDR3. Note on this clone: Antigen: not known.

Study findings and constraints: Donors skewed white British and female; clonal diversity was possibly underestimated. Rises in breadth and depth of Spike-specific TCRs came after two AZD1222 doses.

Assay used: immunoSEQ multiplex PCR; TCRdb lists only in-frame clones, some missing. The repertoire holds about 170,000 clones, with over 75% as singletons. The V and J genes are TRBV12-3 or TRBV12-4 and TRBJ1-2; TRBD1 agrees at 8 bases. This specimen consisted of peripheral blood, obtained on day 0 of AZD1222 vaccination. This TCR came from an adult in good health. The CDR3 protein is CASRDREGYTF. CDR3 in DNA: TGTGCCAGCAGGGACAGGGAAGGCTACACCTTC.